These 18 T cell receptor beta chains were sequenced from one sample in a study of T cell repertoires in cytomegalovirus infection. One entry per CDR3 protein results from TCRdb running MiXCR on the reads. The table includes more than 400,000 distinct CDR3 sequences, around a quarter detected once. Sequenced: PBMCs. All receptors come from a human donor in good health (CMV status not recorded). Some clones in this sample may be carry-over from other donors' samples.

The genes are TRBV7-6 and TRBJ2-1; D call uncertain. Germline CDR1 is SGHVS and CDR2 is FNYEAQ. The CDR3 spans 17 residues. Trimming shortened V by 1 base and J by 4 bases, and 17 bases separated the two germline ends. CDR3 in amino acids: CASSLDDPVKGYNEQFF. The CDR3 DNA is TGTGCCAGCAGCTTAGACGATCCAGTTAAAGGGTACAATGAGCAGTTCTTC.

The chain recombines TRBV19 with TRBJ2-1, with 15 bases lining up with TRBD2. The junction had 3 bases not matched to a gene; V was cut back by 5 bases and J by 4 bases. Germline assignment: CDR1 LNHDA and CDR2 SQIVND (reference sequence). CDR3 length: 16 residues. DNA for the CDR3: TGTGCCAGTAGTGGACTAGCGGGAGGGGGGTACAATGAGCAGTTCTTC. Its translation: CASSGLAGGGYNEQFF.

This clonotype came up a few times. The chain links TRBV7-9 to TRBJ2-7; D gene uncertain. The CDR3 runs 12 residues. V shed 6 bases and J shed 4 bases, with 10 bases lying between them. Germline assignment: CDR1 SEHNR and CDR2 FQNEAQ (reference sequence). The CDR3 region is CASSGMEYEQYV. The CDR3 nucleotides are TGTGCCAGCAGTGGAATGGAGTACGAGCAGTACGTC.

This clonotype was counted between two and nine times. The chain is built from TRBV4-1 and TRBJ2-7, with a possible D match to TRBD2 (5 bases). Trimming cost V 0 bases and J 5 bases, with 8 bases left between them. This CDR3 spans 13 amino acids. The germline V gene has CDR1 MGHRA and CDR2 YSYEKL. The CDR3 here is CASSQDPGNEQYV. The CDR3 region has the DNA TGCGCCAGCAGCCAAGATCCCGGGAACGAGCAGTACGTC.

This clonotype came up many times. CDR3 residues: CASSRDLLRPAFF. The DNA of the CDR3 is TGTGCCAGCAGCCGGGACCTCCTCCGTCCAGCTTTCTTT. The genes are TRBV7-9 and TRBJ1-1, with D tentatively TRBD1 (5 bases). V lost 5 bases to trimming and J lost 10 bases, with 17 bases between them. The CDR3 consists of 13 residues. CDR1 is SEHNR, CDR2 FQNEAQ, per germline (reference sequence).

This clonotype has only a few counts. This chain connects TRBV7-9 to TRBJ2-2, with TRBD1 matching over 7 bases. J lost 0 bases, V lost 8 bases, and 9 bases had no gene match. This CDR3 region has 16 residues. Germline V CDR1 and CDR2: SEHNR, FQNEAQ (reference sequence). The CDR3 here is CASRYDGTANTGELFF. CDR3 bases: TGTGCCAGCCGATATGATGGGACAGCGAACACCGGGGAGCTGTTTTTT.

There are a few counts of this clonotype. The chain has TRBV2 and TRBJ1-5; D remains unclear. With 3 bases removed from V and 3 bases from J, the gap between germline ends came to 0 bases. Germline CDR1 reads SNHLY; CDR2 reads FYNNEI. CDR3 length: 11 residues. The CDR3 region is CASSDNQPQHF. For the CDR3, the DNA is TGTGCCAGCAGTGACAATCAGCCCCAGCATTTT. Combining the CDR3 with reference TRBV2 and TRBJ1-5 gives the whole variable domain EPEVTQTPSHQVTQMGQEVILRCVPISNHLYFYWYRQILGQKVEFLVSFYNNEISEKSEIFDDQFSVERPDGSNFTLKIRSTKLEDSAMYFCASSDNQPQHFGDGTRLSIL.

V and J are TRBV6-2 or TRBV6-3 and TRBJ1-5; D gene uncertain. There are 13 residues in the CDR3. Germline V CDR1 and CDR2: MNHEY, SVGEGT. V was clipped by 6 bases and J by 1 base, with 7 bases between them. The CDR3 nucleotides read TGTGCCAGCAGAGCAGGCAGCAATCAGCCCCAGCATTTT. Translating gives CASRAGSNQPQHF.

This clonotype was detected only a few times. The V gene is TRBV7-8, the J gene TRBJ1-6, with a weak D call TRBD1 (5 bases). Germline assignment: CDR1 SGHVS and CDR2 FQNEAQ. With 1 base removed from V and 8 bases from J, the gap between germline ends came to 12 bases. The CDR3 has 15 residues. CDR3 DNA: TGTGCCAGCAGCTTAGTTGGGGGACGGGATTCACCCCTCCACTTT. The encoded protein is CASSLVGGRDSPLHF. The entire variable domain, with the rest obtained from reference TRBV7-8 and TRBJ1-6, is as follows: GAGVSQSPRYKVAKRGQDVALRCDPISGHVSLFWYQQALGQGPEFLTYFQNEAQLDKSGLPSDRFFAERPEGSVSTLKIQRTQQEDSAVYLCASSLVGGRDSPLHFGNGTRLTVT.

This clonotype turned up a few times. V usage is TRBV2 and J usage is TRBJ1-1, with 8 bases lining up with TRBD1. Germline V gene sequence: CDR1 SNHLY, CDR2 FYNNEI. This CDR3 has 18 residues. V trimming: 0 bases; J trimming: 1 base; junction bases outside the gene matches: 10. In nucleotides, the CDR3 is TGTGCCAGCAGTGAAGCAGGTAGGACAGGGTCGAAGAACACTGAAGCTTTCTTT. Protein sequence: CASSEAGRTGSKNTEAFF.

This clonotype was seen repeatedly, ten times or more. The chain is built from TRBV7-2 and TRBJ2-3; tentative D call: TRBD2 (6 bases). V was shortened by 4 bases and J by 6 bases, with 11 bases between the two germline ends. The CDR3 has 13 amino acids. Germline V CDR1 and CDR2: SGHTA, FQGNSA. CDR3 amino acids: CASSYPLADTQYF. The CDR3 region has the DNA TGTGCCAGCAGCTACCCGCTAGCGGATACGCAGTATTTT.

The CDR3 coding sequence is TGTGCCAGTAGCCGTAACAGGCTCTCGGGGGGCTACACCTTC. It translates to CASSRNRLSGGYTF. This sequence joins TRBV19 and TRBJ1-2; possible D gene TRBD1, 5 bases. V was shortened by 6 bases and J by 8 bases, with 19 bases between the two germline ends. The CDR3 is 14 amino acids. From germline, CDR1 is LNHDA and CDR2 SQIVND (reference sequence).

This clonotype was found a few times. The CDR3 spells CASSFRGESYNEQFF. The CDR3 coding sequence is TGTGCCAGCAGCTTTCGGGGGGAGTCCTACAATGAGCAGTTCTTC. The chain uses TRBV7-9 and TRBJ2-1, with 7 positions matching TRBD2. There are 15 residues in the CDR3. V shed 3 bases, J shed 1 base, and the junction held 3 bases outside the gene matches. CDR1 is SEHNR, CDR2 FQNEAQ, per germline (reference sequence).

This clonotype turned up a few times. This chain links TRBV5-1 with TRBJ2-5; TRBD2 matches 10 bases. Per germline, CDR1 SGHRS and CDR2 YFSETQ. The V gene end was trimmed by 5 bases and the J gene end by 1 base; junction bases not matched to a gene: 11. The CDR3 has 17 amino acids. The CDR3 spells CASSSGLARGVQETQYF. DNA of the CDR3: TGCGCCAGCAGTTCGGGACTAGCGCGTGGGGTCCAAGAGACCCAGTACTTC.

This clonotype has just a few counts. The chain joins TRBV11-2 to TRBJ2-3, with TRBD2 matching 14 bases. The CDR3 has 17 amino acids. Unmatched junction bases numbered 2, after V lost 1 base and J lost 2 bases. Germline V lookup: CDR1 SGHAT, CDR2 FQNNGV. The CDR3 sequence: CASSLGTSGRFTDTQYF. The CDR3 nucleotides are TGTGCCAGCAGCTTAGGGACTAGCGGGAGGTTCACAGATACGCAGTATTTT.

V gene TRBV11-3 combines with J gene TRBJ2-1; 9 bases line up with TRBD2. Germline CDR1 and CDR2: SGHNT and YENEEA. J gave up 6 bases and V 3 bases, and 6 bases lay outside the gene matches. The CDR3 has 15 residues. CDR3 amino acids: CASSFRGRGVNEQFF. Written as DNA, the CDR3 is TGTGCCAGCAGCTTTCGCGGGAGGGGTGTCAATGAGCAGTTCTTC.

At least ten counts were recorded for this clonotype. This chain joins TRBV7-2 and TRBJ1-5, with D unclear. V was cut by 3 bases and J by 7 bases, with 7 bases left in between. CDR3 length: 12 residues. Germline loops: CDR1 SGHTA, CDR2 FQGNSA. The CDR3 loop reads CASSFPQQPQHF. The CDR3 coding sequence is TGTGCCAGCAGCTTCCCGCAACAGCCCCAGCATTTT.

The chain links TRBV29-1 to TRBJ1-4; D gene unclear. CDR3 size: 12 residues. Germline V CDR1 and CDR2: SQVTM, ANQGSEA. Trimming removed 7 bases at V and 1 base at J, with 7 bases between. This CDR3 reads CSAEGTNEKLFF. In DNA form, the CDR3 reads TGCAGCGCCGAAGGAACTAATGAAAAACTGTTTTTT.